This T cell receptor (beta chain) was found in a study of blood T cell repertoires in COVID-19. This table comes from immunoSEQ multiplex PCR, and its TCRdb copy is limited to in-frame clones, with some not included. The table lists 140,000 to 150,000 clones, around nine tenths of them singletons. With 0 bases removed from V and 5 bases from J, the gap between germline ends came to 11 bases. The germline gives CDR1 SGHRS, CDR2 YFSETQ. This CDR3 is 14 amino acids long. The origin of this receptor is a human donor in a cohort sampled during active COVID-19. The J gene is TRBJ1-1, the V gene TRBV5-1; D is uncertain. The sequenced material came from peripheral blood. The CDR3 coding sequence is TGCGCCAGCAGCTTGGACCCGGGAGGAACTGAAGCTTTCTTT. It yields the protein CASSLDPGGTEAFF. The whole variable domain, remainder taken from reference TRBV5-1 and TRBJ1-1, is KAGVTQTPRYLIKTRGQQVTLSCSPISGHRSVSWYQQTPGQGLQFLFEYFSETQRNKGNFPGRFSGRQFSNSRSEMNVSTLELGDSALYLCASSLDPGGTEAFFGQGTRLTVV.